Below, one T cell receptor beta chain is given with its context. The CDR3 consists of 11 residues. The V gene lost 10 bases and the J gene lost 6 bases, with 13 bases spanning the gap. Germline lookup yields CDR1 MNHEY and CDR2 SVGAGI. Measured with immunoSEQ multiplex PCR; TCRdb has only the in-frame clones, and not every one. The top ten clones hold about 2.2% of a sample with roughly 120,000 clones, over 65% of them seen once. This specimen comes from a study of blood T cell repertoires in COVID-19. Sample: peripheral blood. This receptor was identified in a man aged 25-45 years with acute or convalescent COVID-19. This chain connects TRBV6-5 to TRBJ2-7; D is ambiguous. The DNA of the CDR3 is TGTGCCACGTCCCCGGGTGCCGAGCAGTACGTC. It codes for CATSPGAEQYV.